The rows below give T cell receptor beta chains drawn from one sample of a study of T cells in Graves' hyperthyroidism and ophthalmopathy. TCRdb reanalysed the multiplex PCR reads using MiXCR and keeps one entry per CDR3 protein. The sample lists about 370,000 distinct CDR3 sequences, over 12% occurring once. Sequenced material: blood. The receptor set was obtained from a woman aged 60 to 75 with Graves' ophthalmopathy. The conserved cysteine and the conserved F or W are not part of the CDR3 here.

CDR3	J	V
ASSLAGRVETGELF	TRBJ2-2	TRBV2
ASSPITGEQF	TRBJ2-1	TRBV9
ASSQRGGTGTDTQY	TRBJ2-3	TRBV25-1
ASSPLLAAQETQY	TRBJ2-5	TRBV3-1
ASSSTGPFEKLF	TRBJ1-4	TRBV5-1
ASSRQITNEKLF	TRBJ1-4	TRBV7-2
ASSQPGLDSEQF	TRBJ2-1	TRBV12-3/TRBV12-4
ASSSPGASDEQY	TRBJ2-7	TRBV11-2
ASSLRALTDTQY	TRBJ2-3	TRBV12-3/TRBV12-4
ASTLTGGVSPLH	TRBJ1-6	TRBV12-3/TRBV12-4
ASSLFQHGTSGRFSYEQY	TRBJ2-7	TRBV28
AWSVATGNGYT	TRBJ1-2	TRBV30
ASSQDLGANTGELF	TRBJ2-2	TRBV3-1
ASSETGRGNQPQH	TRBJ1-5	TRBV2
SVGQGPTYEQY	TRBJ2-7	TRBV29-1
ASSVETSGGLAKNIQY	TRBJ2-4	TRBV2
SATGRLAGKNEQF	TRBJ2-1	TRBV20-1
ASSDRSDQPQH	TRBJ1-5	TRBV12-3/TRBV12-4
ASSLTSGYSYNEQF	TRBJ2-1	TRBV27
ASRGGLWREGRNEQF	TRBJ2-1	TRBV2
ASMGGDYEQY	TRBJ2-7	TRBV12-3/TRBV12-4
ASSREAGSYEQY	TRBJ2-7	TRBV7-9
SAPITDTQY	TRBJ2-3	TRBV20-1
ASSSVGISTDTQY	TRBJ2-3	TRBV28
ASSAVFEQY	TRBJ2-7	TRBV6-1
ASSSLAGGLAEQF	TRBJ2-1	TRBV7-8
SAPSSSSYEQY	TRBJ2-7	TRBV20-1
ASSLIGANVLT	TRBJ2-6	TRBV28
ASSPQTGGDTQY	TRBJ2-3	TRBV5-1
TSSANPGTSGSGSYNEQF	TRBJ2-1	TRBV9
ASSQVQGAPQETQY	TRBJ2-5	TRBV4-1
ASSQQGDNEKLF	TRBJ1-4	TRBV19
ASSYSKVQGAAEQY	TRBJ2-7	TRBV6-5
ASSSRTSPWPQH	TRBJ1-5	TRBV28
ASISDGGGEQY	TRBJ2-7	TRBV5-6
ASTLQGLGTDTQY	TRBJ2-3	TRBV3-1
ASSSDSNYGYT	TRBJ1-2	TRBV5-1
ASSSPGSGGRSDTQY	TRBJ2-3	TRBV5-1
SANQRTGGHTDTQY	TRBJ2-3	TRBV20-1
ASSPADRGNSPLH	TRBJ1-6	TRBV5-1
SARDTASGNYEQY	TRBJ2-7	TRBV20-1
ASSLVTGREKLF	TRBJ1-4	TRBV5-1
ASSGSGGVTYEQY	TRBJ2-7	TRBV27
ASSPGLGGGYT	TRBJ1-2	TRBV2
SARPGGQRNEKLF	TRBJ1-4	TRBV20-1